One and the same sample provided the 30 T cell receptor beta chains below, sequenced in a study of blood T cell repertoires in COVID-19. Only in-frame clones appear in the TCRdb table, and some are missing; sequencing was by immunoSEQ multiplex PCR. Found here are a few hundred thousand clones, approximately 80% of them singletons; the top ten hold around 3.5%. The sample taken for sequencing was peripheral blood. The receptors here all came from a woman aged 18 to 35 with acute or convalescent COVID-19.

The V and J genes are TRBV28 and TRBJ2-5, with 10 bases identical to TRBD2. The CDR3 contains 17 residues. Germline CDR1 MDHEN, CDR2 SYDVKM. V shed 5 bases and J 5 bases; nucleotides not matched to a gene: 14. As DNA, the CDR3 is TGTGCCAGCAGTCCAAGGCAGGCTAGCGGGAGTGGGGAGACCCAGTACTTC. This encodes CASSPRQASGSGETQYF.

The CDR3 reads CASSRHSSGANVLTF. The DNA for the CDR3 is TGTGCCAGCAGCCGACACAGCTCTGGGGCCAACGTCCTGACTTTC. V is TRBV11-2 and J is TRBJ2-6; no definite D call. The CDR3 runs 15 residues. Per germline, CDR1 SGHAT and CDR2 FQNNGV. The V gene lost 5 bases and the J gene lost 0 bases, with 8 bases spanning the gap. Based on the CDR3 plus reference TRBV11-2 and TRBJ2-6, the full variable domain is EAGVAQSPRYKIIEKRQSVAFWCNPISGHATLYWYQQILGQGPKLLIQFQNNGVVDDSQLPKDRFSAERLKGVDSTLKIQPAKLEDSAVYLCASSRHSSGANVLTFGAGSRLTVL.

The rearrangement uses TRBV5-6 and TRBJ2-1; no clear D. This CDR3 spans 15 amino acids. Germline loops: CDR1 SGHDT, CDR2 YYEEEE. V lost 0 bases and J 8 bases, leaving 15 bases between the germline ends. The CDR3 sequence: CASSLARFFNYEQFF. The CDR3 bases are TGTGCCAGCAGCTTGGCTCGTTTCTTTAACTATGAGCAGTTCTTC.

The chain combines TRBV29-1 with TRBJ2-1; 7 bases line up with TRBD2. CDR3 length equals 15 residues. In germline, CDR1 is SQVTM, CDR2 ANQGSEA. Trimming at V came to 0 bases and at J to 4 bases, leaving 6 bases not matched to a gene. CDR3 sequence (DNA): TGCAGCGTTGAAGATCTCGACGGGAGGTACAATGAGCAGTTCTTC. This encodes CSVEDLDGRYNEQFF.

The chain has TRBV25-1 and TRBJ2-7, with D uncertain. Germline assignment: CDR1 MGHDK and CDR2 SYGVNS. Trimming removed 4 bases at V and 3 bases at J, with 7 bases between. CDR3 length equals 12 residues. CDR3 sequence reads: CASSVGRYEQYF. As DNA, the CDR3 is TGTGCCAGCAGTGTGGGCCGCTACGAGCAGTACTTC.

This chain connects TRBV5-8 to TRBJ2-2, with a weak D call TRBD1 (5 bases). V was shortened by 5 bases and J by 2 bases, with 10 bases between the two germline ends. Germline-derived CDR1 and CDR2 are SGHTS and YDEGEE. CDR3 length: 14 amino acids. CDR3 amino acids: CASSRRGNTGELFF. The CDR3 DNA sequence: TGTGCCAGCAGTCGTAGGGGAAACACCGGGGAGCTGTTTTTT.

This rearrangement joins TRBV4-3 to TRBJ2-2, with D possibly matching TRBD2 (6 bases). Germline CDR1 LGHNA, CDR2 YSLEER. This CDR3 has 17 residues. Trimming removed 3 bases from V and 2 bases from J, with 16 bases in between. CDR3 residues: CASSQVLREFNTGELFF. Written as DNA, the CDR3 is TGCGCCAGCAGCCAGGTTCTCCGGGAGTTTAACACCGGGGAGCTGTTTTTT.

As regards this clone: The sample holds other DNA sequences that translate to the same CDR3. V usage is TRBV7-2 and J usage is TRBJ1-2, with 9 bases that match TRBD1. The CDR3 loop spans 13 amino acids. From germline, CDR1 is SGHTA and CDR2 FQGNSA. V shed 4 bases and J 4 bases; nucleotides not matched to a gene: 1. The chain's CDR3 is CASSSGQGYGYTF. In nucleotides, the CDR3 is TGTGCCAGCAGCTCGGGACAGGGCTATGGCTACACCTTC. Variable domain in full (rest from reference TRBV7-2 and TRBJ1-2): GAGVSQSPSNKVTEKGKDVELRCDPISGHTALYWYRQSLGQGLEFLIYFQGNSAPDKSGLPSDRFSAERTGGSVSTLTIQRTQQEDSAVYLCASSSGQGYGYTFGSGTRLTVV.

V gene TRBV7-2 combines with J gene TRBJ1-5; D possibly corresponds to TRBD1 (5 bases). Trimming removed 1 base from V and 6 bases from J, with 16 bases in between. Germline lookup yields CDR1 SGHTA and CDR2 FQGNSA. This CDR3 is 16 amino acids long. The CDR3 here is CASSLGSRVYGQPQHF. CDR3 coding DNA: TGTGCCAGCAGCTTAGGGTCCAGGGTGTACGGTCAGCCCCAGCATTTT. The entire variable domain, with the rest obtained from reference TRBV7-2 and TRBJ1-5, is as follows: GAGVSQSPSNKVTEKGKDVELRCDPISGHTALYWYRQSLGQGLEFLIYFQGNSAPDKSGLPSDRFSAERTGGSVSTLTIQRTQQEDSAVYLCASSLGSRVYGQPQHFGDGTRLSIL.

This clone was seen a few times. V is TRBV7-2 and J is TRBJ1-2; unclear D gene. The CDR3 is made up of 16 amino acids. V lost 1 base, J lost 4 bases, and 16 bases lay in between. The germline CDR1 and CDR2 sequences are SGHTA and FQGNSA. The CDR3 DNA is TGTGCCAGCAGCTTAGAGGCGGGCCGGTATCCCTATGGCTACACCTTC. Translating gives CASSLEAGRYPYGYTF.

The chain joins TRBV3-1 (or the pseudogene TRBV3-2) to TRBJ2-6; 8 nucleotides line up with TRBD2. Trimming took 4 bases from V and 1 from J; bases not matched to a gene: 12. The CDR3 contains 19 residues. Germline V gives CDR1 LGHDT, CDR2 YNNKEL (reference sequence). The CDR3 nucleotides read TGTGCCAGCAGCCCTGGGGGCGTCCGCGGGGGGTCTGGGGCCAACGTCCTGACTTTC. It codes for CASSPGGVRGGSGANVLTF.

V is TRBV7-9 and J is TRBJ2-2; TRBD1 matches 8 bases. Trimming cost V 3 bases and J 5 bases; bases outside gene matches: 5. The CDR3 length is 15 residues. The V gene's germline CDR1 is SEHNR and CDR2 FQNEAQ (reference sequence). CDR3 DNA sequence: TGTGCCAGCAGCTTCTCACAGGGGGAAACCGGGGAGCTGTTTTTT. Translating gives CASSFSQGETGELFF.

The chain recombines TRBV29-1 with TRBJ2-7; 9 bases match TRBD2. V lost 2 bases and J lost 2; bases outside the gene matches: 4. The CDR3 is 14 residues long. Looked up from germline, CDR1 is SQVTM and CDR2 is ANQGSEA. CDR3 residues: CSVERLADTYEQYF. As DNA, the CDR3 is TGCAGCGTTGAACGACTAGCGGATACCTACGAGCAGTACTTC.

The chain is built from TRBV6-4 and TRBJ2-1; the match to TRBD2 covers 13 bases. CDR3 length: 15 amino acids. CDR1 is MRHNA and CDR2 is SNTAGT in the germline V gene. Losses at the gene ends were 3 bases for V and 6 bases for J; bases not matched to a gene: 2. The CDR3 nucleotides are TGTGCCAGCAGTGAGACTAGCGGGAGGATCAATGAGCAGTTCTTC. Encoded protein: CASSETSGRINEQFF.

The chain has TRBV14 and TRBJ2-1; 7 nucleotides line up with TRBD1. This CDR3 has 15 residues. V was clipped by 0 bases and J by 8 bases; unmatched bases: 7. CDR1 is SGHDN and CDR2 is FVKESK in the germline V gene. The CDR3 is CASSQEGTGVYEQFF. DNA of the CDR3: TGTGCCAGCAGCCAAGAGGGAACAGGGGTCTATGAGCAGTTCTTC.

The chain recombines TRBV24-1 with TRBJ1-4; 8 bases align to TRBD1. The CDR3 extends over 16 amino acids. Germline V CDR1 and CDR2: KGHDR, SFDVKD. J gave up 5 bases and V 4 bases, and 8 bases lay outside the gene matches. CDR3 amino acids: CATSEPRQGRNEKLFF. The CDR3 bases are TGTGCCACCAGTGAGCCACGACAGGGGAGGAATGAAAAACTGTTTTTT.

This chain links TRBV28 with TRBJ2-5, with D possibly being TRBD2 (6 bases). Per the germline V gene, CDR1 is MDHEN and CDR2 is SYDVKM. This CDR3 has 14 residues. Between the trimmed V and J ends, which lost 8 bases and 5 bases, there was a span of 18 bases. CDR3 residues: CASRGYSGPETQYF. The CDR3, as DNA: TGTGCCAGCCGCGGATATAGCGGTCCGGAGACCCAGTACTTC.

This sequence joins TRBV29-1 and TRBJ1-5, with 8 bases matching TRBD1. The CDR3 loop spans 15 amino acids. The J segment lost 0 bases and the V segment lost 6 bases, leaving 7 bases of the junction unmatched. Germline values: CDR1 SQVTM, CDR2 ANQGSEA. The CDR3 sequence is CSVGAGGSSNQPQHF. As DNA, the CDR3 is TGCAGCGTGGGGGCAGGGGGCTCTAGCAATCAGCCCCAGCATTTT.

DNA of the CDR3: TGTGCCAGCAGCTTATTAGCGGGAGGGTACGAGCAGTACTTC. It is translated as CASSLLAGGYEQYF. The chain joins TRBV7-9 to TRBJ2-7; 11 positions match TRBD2. CDR3 length equals 14 residues. Germline V gene data show CDR1 as SEHNR and CDR2 as FQNEAQ (reference sequence). After removal of 2 bases from V and 4 bases from J, the junction contained 1 base not matched to a gene.

The rearrangement uses TRBV12-3 or TRBV12-4 and TRBJ1-1; D gene uncertain. Trimming left V 6 bases short and J 7 bases short, with 9 bases between. The CDR3 runs to 11 residues. The CDR3 bases are TGTGCCAGCAGAAAGGCGGTTGAAGCTTTCTTT. Its protein product is CASRKAVEAFF.

J is TRBJ2-1 and V is TRBV4-3; 9 bases are a match to TRBD2. Germline loops: CDR1 LGHNA, CDR2 YSLEER. The CDR3 loop spans 15 amino acids. The J segment lost 3 bases and the V segment lost 4 bases, leaving 4 bases of the junction unmatched. The CDR3 sequence is CASSPTSGFYNEQFF. As DNA, the CDR3 is TGCGCCAGCAGCCCTACTAGCGGGTTCTACAATGAGCAGTTCTTC.

V is TRBV7-8 and J is TRBJ1-5; D is unclear. Germline-derived CDR1 and CDR2 are SGHVS and FQNEAQ. Trimming cost V 6 bases and J 6 bases, with 12 bases left between them. CDR3 size: 13 residues. CDR3 amino acids: CASRESRGQPQHF. DNA of the CDR3: TGTGCCAGCAGGGAGAGCCGGGGTCAGCCCCAGCATTTT. The full variable domain, rest sourced from reference TRBV7-8 and TRBJ1-5, is GAGVSQSPRYKVAKRGQDVALRCDPISGHVSLFWYQQALGQGPEFLTYFQNEAQLDKSGLPSDRFFAERPEGSVSTLKIQRTQQEDSAVYLCASRESRGQPQHFGDGTRLSIL.

V gene TRBV6-5 combines with J gene TRBJ1-2; 7 bases are shared with TRBD1. CDR1 and CDR2 from the germline V gene are MNHEY and SVGAGI. This CDR3 contains 14 residues. The junction had 9 bases not matched to a gene; V was cut back by 7 bases and J by 4 bases. This CDR3 is CASKLQAGGYGYTF. The CDR3 bases are TGTGCCAGCAAACTCCAAGCAGGGGGCTATGGCTACACCTTC.

In its sample, this clone was seen a few times. The CDR3 DNA is TGCGCCAGCAGCTTATCGGTGCCGGATTCACCCCTCCACTTT. Translated, it gives CASSLSVPDSPLHF. The V and J genes are TRBV5-1 and TRBJ1-6; D gene uncertain. Germline V gene sequence: CDR1 SGHRS, CDR2 YFSETQ. This CDR3 comprises 14 residues. V dropped 2 bases and J dropped 8 bases, with 11 bases sitting between them.

This clone showed up just once. The V and J genes are TRBV5-4 and TRBJ2-7; 10 nucleotides agree with TRBD1. CDR3 length equals 18 residues. The V segment lost 1 base and the J segment 3 bases; nucleotides outside the gene matches: 13. CDR1 and CDR2 (germline): SGHNT, YYREEE (reference sequence). The CDR3 spells CASSLRDRGGVWNYEQYF. The CDR3 region has the DNA TGTGCCAGCAGCTTGAGGGACAGGGGTGGAGTTTGGAACTACGAGCAGTACTTC.

The chain combines TRBV4-3 with TRBJ1-1; D not certain. The CDR3 loop spans 15 amino acids. The V and J ends lost 0 bases and 5 bases respectively, with 13 bases between them. Looked up from germline, CDR1 is LGHNA and CDR2 is YSLEER. In DNA form, the CDR3 reads TGCGCCAGCAGCCAAGACGGGAACGGCTGGACTGAAGCTTTCTTT. It encodes CASSQDGNGWTEAFF.

The chain links TRBV6-5 to TRBJ2-1, with TRBD2 matching over 10 bases. The CDR3 loop spans 14 amino acids. Germline V gives CDR1 MNHEY, CDR2 SVGAGI. V shed 6 bases, J shed 8 bases, and the junction held 7 bases outside the gene matches. The CDR3 sequence: CASSRTSGAYEQFF. As DNA, the CDR3 is TGTGCCAGCAGCCGGACTAGCGGAGCATATGAGCAGTTCTTC.

The chain carries TRBV5-1 and TRBJ1-6; 11 bases fit TRBD1. Germline trimming cut 3 bases from V and 7 bases from J; bases unmatched to any gene: 9. Germline lookup yields CDR1 SGHRS and CDR2 YFSETQ. The CDR3 loop spans 17 amino acids. The CDR3 spells CASSSMPGQGANSPLHF. Here the CDR3 DNA reads TGCGCCAGCAGCTCAATGCCCGGACAGGGGGCGAATTCACCCCTCCACTTT.

The V and J genes are TRBV18 and TRBJ2-7; D remains ambiguous. The CDR3 is 14 amino acids. Trimming pared 3 bases from V and 7 bases from J, leaving 16 bases between. Per germline, CDR1 KGHSH and CDR2 LQKENI. This chain's CDR3 is CASSPPVSPWEQYF. The CDR3 DNA follows: TGTGCCAGCTCACCTCCGGTGTCTCCGTGGGAGCAGTACTTC.

The CDR3 sequence is CASRLRKQETQYF. Written as DNA, the CDR3 is TGTGCCAGCAGACTGCGAAAACAAGAGACCCAGTACTTC. This rearrangement joins TRBV6-5 to TRBJ2-5, with D hard to call. This CDR3 is built from 13 residues. CDR1 is MNHEY and CDR2 is SVGAGI in the germline V gene. V lost 6 bases and J 2 bases, leaving 10 bases between the germline ends.